This is a list of T cell receptor beta chains from one sample in a study of blood T cell repertoires in COVID-19. Profiling relied on immunoSEQ multiplex PCR, and the TCRdb table lists in-frame clones only, not all of them. The sample has 200,000 to 250,000 clones; roughly nine tenths are singletons. Material for sequencing was PBMCs or T cells enriched from blood (not recorded which). These receptors all stem from a woman younger than 35 in a cohort exposed to, infected with or recovered from COVID-19 (not recorded which). Each CDR3 is given with its conserved first and last residue. Fields, in order: CDR3 protein, CDR3 length, V gene.

CDR3: CSVVAASQTYEQYF
length: 14
V: TRBV29-1

CDR3: CASSQGLANTGELFF
length: 15
V: TRBV3-1/TRBV3-2

CDR3: CASSQEWIAGGTNTGELFF
length: 19
V: TRBV3-1/TRBV3-2

CDR3: CASSFSALPGGETQYF
length: 16
V: TRBV27

CDR3: CATSDLTQGATGELFF
length: 16
V: TRBV24-1

CDR3: CASTGRGLDQPQHF
length: 14
V: TRBV19

CDR3: CASSHPPGQGYNEQFF
length: 16
V: TRBV4-1

CDR3: CASSLLGDSPNSPLHF
length: 16
V: TRBV27

CDR3: CASSYTLGLAGGSSYNEQFF
length: 20
V: TRBV13

CDR3: CASSTTSGTLPYGYTF
length: 16
V: TRBV28

CDR3: CASSLAVTSGGTDRDTQYF
length: 19
V: TRBV5-5

CDR3: CASSDSYNQPQHF
length: 13
V: TRBV2

CDR3: CASSSRTENTEAFF
length: 14
V: TRBV5-1

CDR3: CASSLLTRRNSPLHF
length: 15
V: TRBV5-6

CDR3: CASSLSPREGYTF
length: 13
V: TRBV7-3

CDR3: CASSADRVHEQYF
length: 13
V: TRBV2

CDR3: CAIRGQGAPSEQYF
length: 14
V: TRBV10-3

CDR3: CASSQGLADNTGELFF
length: 16
V: TRBV4-2

CDR3: CASGGQGSRNQPQHF
length: 15
V: TRBV2

CDR3: CAWSATQGNSPLHF
length: 14
V: TRBV30

CDR3: CASRRLLAGLSGTDTQYF
length: 18
V: TRBV4-2

CDR3: CASSLARSSSYEQYF
length: 15
V: TRBV7-9

CDR3: CASRGTTNYGYTF
length: 13
V: TRBV6-5

CDR3: CASTTGSPGSSPLHF
length: 15
V: TRBV6-5